This T cell receptor (beta chain) is from a study of beta chain features in type 1 diabetes. Overall study context: Patients were similar to healthy donors in age and gender (as well as in cell yields).

Markers CD45RO/CCR7/CD25/CD127/CD95/CD27 served to sort CD4+ naive, central memory, regulatory and stem cell-like memory cells. The CDR3 spans 14 residues. With 0 bases removed from V and 3 bases from J, the gap between germline ends came to 9 bases. Germline CDR1 reads LNHNV; CDR2 reads YYDKDF (reference sequence). This clone has a handful of counts. Its antigen is unidentified. The whole isolated RNA underwent reverse transcription, so sequencing captured expressed TCRB transcripts. Profiled with immunoSEQ multiplex PCR; TCRdb holds only in-frame clones, not every one. The table records about 650,000 clones, around 11% of them present only once. Study conclusions and caveats: In type 1 diabetes patients, VDJ junctions had fewer insertions; deletions at these junctions were more frequent. Shorter TCRB CDR3s, moderately but significantly so, were found in Type 1 diabetes patients in all four CD4+ subsets. Although PCR might favor shorter templates, it would do so equally in patients and controls.

Sequencing used naive CD4+ T cells from blood. The V call is TRBV15, the J call TRBJ2-7; D is possibly TRBD1 (5 bases). This sequence originates from a man aged 25 to 45 with type 1 diabetes. CDR3 bases: TGTGCCACCAGCAGAGATCGAGACAGCTACGAGCAGTACTTC. Amino acids: CATSRDRDSYEQYF.